One T cell receptor (beta chain) is described in this entry. The data are from a study of T cell changes during pregnancy in multiple sclerosis. Trimming removed 7 bases at V and 4 bases at J, with 23 bases between. CDR1 and CDR2 (germline): SNHLY, FYNNEI. The CDR3 loop spans 17 amino acids. Measured with immunoSEQ multiplex PCR; TCRdb has only the in-frame clones, and not every one. This sample yields around 56,000 clones, of which approximately 91% are seen a single time; under 2% belongs to the top ten. The sequenced sample was peripheral blood, obtained after pregnancy. This sequence was found in a female donor with multiple sclerosis, enrolled in a pregnancy study. The chain has TRBV2 and TRBJ1-3, with D possibly matching TRBD1 (6 bases). In DNA, the CDR3 is TGTGCCAGCACCCGTTTTAGGACAGAGACCAGCGGAAACACCATATATTTT. As protein: CASTRFRTETSGNTIYF.